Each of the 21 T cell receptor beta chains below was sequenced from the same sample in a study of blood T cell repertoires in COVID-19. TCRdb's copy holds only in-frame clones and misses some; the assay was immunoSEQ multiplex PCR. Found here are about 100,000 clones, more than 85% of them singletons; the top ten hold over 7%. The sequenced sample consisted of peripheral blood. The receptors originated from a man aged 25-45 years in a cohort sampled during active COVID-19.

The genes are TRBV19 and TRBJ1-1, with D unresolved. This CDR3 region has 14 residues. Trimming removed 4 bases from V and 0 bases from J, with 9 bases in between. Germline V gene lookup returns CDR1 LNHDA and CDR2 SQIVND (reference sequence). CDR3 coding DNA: TGTGCCAGTAGTAAAGAAAACTTGAACACTGAAGCTTTCTTT. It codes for CASSKENLNTEAFF.

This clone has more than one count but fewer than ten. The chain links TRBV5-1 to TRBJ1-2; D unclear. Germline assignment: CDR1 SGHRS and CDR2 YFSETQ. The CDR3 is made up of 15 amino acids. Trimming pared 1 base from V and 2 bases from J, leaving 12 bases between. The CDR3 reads CASSLPAGGNYGYTF. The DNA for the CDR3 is TGCGCCAGCAGCTTGCCGGCAGGTGGGAACTATGGCTACACCTTC.

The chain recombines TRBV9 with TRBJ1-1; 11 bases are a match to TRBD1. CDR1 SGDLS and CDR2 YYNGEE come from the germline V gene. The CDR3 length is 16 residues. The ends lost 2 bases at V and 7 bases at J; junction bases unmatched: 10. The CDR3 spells CASSVGQGAIFGEAFF. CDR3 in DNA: TGTGCCAGCAGCGTCGGACAGGGGGCTATTTTCGGTGAAGCTTTCTTT.

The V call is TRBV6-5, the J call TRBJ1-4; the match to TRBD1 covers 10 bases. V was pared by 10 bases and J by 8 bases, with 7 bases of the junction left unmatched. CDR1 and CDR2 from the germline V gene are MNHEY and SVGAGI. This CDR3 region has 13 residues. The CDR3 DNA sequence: TGTGCCACCAGGGGGACAGGGGTAGAAAAACTGTTTTTT. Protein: CATRGTGVEKLFF.

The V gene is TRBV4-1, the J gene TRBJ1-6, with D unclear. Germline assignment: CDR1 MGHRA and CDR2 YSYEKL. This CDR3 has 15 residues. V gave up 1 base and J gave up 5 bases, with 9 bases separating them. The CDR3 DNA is TGCGCCAGCAGCCAAGTCCCCTTCGATAATTCACCCCTCCACTTT. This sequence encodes CASSQVPFDNSPLHF.

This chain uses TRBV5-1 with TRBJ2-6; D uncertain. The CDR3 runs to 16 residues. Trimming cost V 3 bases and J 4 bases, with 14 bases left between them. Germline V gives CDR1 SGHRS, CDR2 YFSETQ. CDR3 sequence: CASSSTALKGANVLTF. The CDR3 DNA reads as TGCGCCAGCAGCTCGACTGCTCTCAAAGGGGCCAACGTCCTGACTTTC. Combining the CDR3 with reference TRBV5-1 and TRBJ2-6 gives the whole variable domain KAGVTQTPRYLIKTRGQQVTLSCSPISGHRSVSWYQQTPGQGLQFLFEYFSETQRNKGNFPGRFSGRQFSNSRSEMNVSTLELGDSALYLCASSSTALKGANVLTFGAGSRLTVL.

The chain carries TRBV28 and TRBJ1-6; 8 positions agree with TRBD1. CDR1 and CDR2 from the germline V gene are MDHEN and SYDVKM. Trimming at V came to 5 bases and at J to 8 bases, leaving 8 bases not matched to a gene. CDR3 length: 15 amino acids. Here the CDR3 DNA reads TGTGCCAGCAGTCGACCTCAGGGGGCGCATTCACCCCTCCACTTT. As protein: CASSRPQGAHSPLHF.

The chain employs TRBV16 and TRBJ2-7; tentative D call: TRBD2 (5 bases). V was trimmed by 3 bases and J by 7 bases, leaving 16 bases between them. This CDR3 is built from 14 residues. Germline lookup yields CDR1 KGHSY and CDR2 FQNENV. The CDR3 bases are TGTGCCAGCAGCCACCTCCTTAGGAGGAATGAGCAGTACTTC. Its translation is CASSHLLRRNEQYF.

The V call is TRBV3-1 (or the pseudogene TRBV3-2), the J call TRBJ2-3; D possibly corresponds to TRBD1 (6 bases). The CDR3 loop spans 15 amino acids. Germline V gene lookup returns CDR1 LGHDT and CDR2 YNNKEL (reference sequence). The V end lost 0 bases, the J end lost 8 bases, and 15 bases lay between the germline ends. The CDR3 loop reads CASSQEAGVKRTQYF. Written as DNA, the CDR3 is TGTGCCAGCAGCCAAGAGGCAGGGGTTAAGCGTACGCAGTATTTT.

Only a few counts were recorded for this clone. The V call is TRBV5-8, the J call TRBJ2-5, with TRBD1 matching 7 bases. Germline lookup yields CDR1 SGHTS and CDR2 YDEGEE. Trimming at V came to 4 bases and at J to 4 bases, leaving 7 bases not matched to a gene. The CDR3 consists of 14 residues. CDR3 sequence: CASSDTGVGETQYF. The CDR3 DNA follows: TGTGCCAGCAGCGACACAGGGGTCGGAGAGACCCAGTACTTC.

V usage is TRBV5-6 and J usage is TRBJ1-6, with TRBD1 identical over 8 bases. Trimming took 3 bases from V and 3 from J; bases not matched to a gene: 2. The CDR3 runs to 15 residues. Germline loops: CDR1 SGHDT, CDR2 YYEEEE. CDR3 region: CASSSTGDYNSPLHF. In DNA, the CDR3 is TGTGCCAGCAGCTCGACAGGGGACTATAATTCACCCCTCCACTTT.

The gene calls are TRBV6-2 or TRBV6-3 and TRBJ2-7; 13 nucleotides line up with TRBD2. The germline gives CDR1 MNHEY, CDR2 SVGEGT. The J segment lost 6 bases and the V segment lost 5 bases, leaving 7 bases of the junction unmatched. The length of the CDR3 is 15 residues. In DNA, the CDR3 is TGTGCCAGCAGTCCGCGACTAGCGGGGGGCTTCGAGCAGTACTTC. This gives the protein CASSPRLAGGFEQYF.

The CDR3 protein is CASSPREKLFF. The CDR3 coding sequence is TGTGCCAGCAGTCCTCGTGAAAAACTGTTTTTT. The rearrangement links TRBV28 to TRBJ1-4; no firm D call. The germline V gene encodes CDR1 MDHEN and CDR2 SYDVKM. The CDR3 runs to 11 residues. V dropped 5 bases and J dropped 7 bases, with 5 bases sitting between them.

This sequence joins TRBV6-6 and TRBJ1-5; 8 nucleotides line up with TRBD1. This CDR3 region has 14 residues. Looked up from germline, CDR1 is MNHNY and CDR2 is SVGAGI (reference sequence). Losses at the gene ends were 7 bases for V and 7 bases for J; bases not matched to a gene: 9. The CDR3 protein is CASTQQGGDQPQHF. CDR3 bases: TGTGCCAGCACCCAACAGGGGGGGGACCAGCCCCAGCATTTT.

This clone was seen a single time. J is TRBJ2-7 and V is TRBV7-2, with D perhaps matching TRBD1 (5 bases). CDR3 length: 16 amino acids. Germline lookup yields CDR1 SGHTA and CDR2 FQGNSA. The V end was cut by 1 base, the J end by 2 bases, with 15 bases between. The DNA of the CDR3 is TGTGCCAGCAGCTTAGGCCCCCAGGGCCCCACCTACGAGCAGTACTTC. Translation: CASSLGPQGPTYEQYF.

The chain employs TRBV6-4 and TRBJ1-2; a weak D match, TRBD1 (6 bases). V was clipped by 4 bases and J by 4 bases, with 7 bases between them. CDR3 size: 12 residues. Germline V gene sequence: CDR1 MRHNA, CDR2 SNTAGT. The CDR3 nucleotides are TGTGCCAGCAGTGTAGGGGGCTATGGCTACACCTTC. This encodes CASSVGGYGYTF.

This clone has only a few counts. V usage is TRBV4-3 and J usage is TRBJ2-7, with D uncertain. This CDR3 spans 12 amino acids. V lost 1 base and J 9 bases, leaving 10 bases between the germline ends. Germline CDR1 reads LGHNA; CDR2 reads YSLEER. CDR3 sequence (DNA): TGCGCCAGCAGCCAAGGGTCTGGGCGGCAGTACTTC. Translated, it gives CASSQGSGRQYF.

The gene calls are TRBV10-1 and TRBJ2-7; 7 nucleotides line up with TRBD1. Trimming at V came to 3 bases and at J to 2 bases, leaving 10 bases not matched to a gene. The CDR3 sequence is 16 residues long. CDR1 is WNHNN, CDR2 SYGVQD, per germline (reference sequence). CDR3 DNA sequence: TGCGCCAGCAGTGATCAATCCGGGACAGACCCCTACGAGCAGTACTTC. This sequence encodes CASSDQSGTDPYEQYF.

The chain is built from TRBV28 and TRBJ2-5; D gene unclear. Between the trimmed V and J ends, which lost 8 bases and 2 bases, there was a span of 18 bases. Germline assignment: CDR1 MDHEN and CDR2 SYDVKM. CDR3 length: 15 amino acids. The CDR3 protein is CASGLSGSPQETQYF. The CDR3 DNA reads TGTGCCAGCGGTCTCTCGGGTTCCCCTCAAGAGACCCAGTACTTC. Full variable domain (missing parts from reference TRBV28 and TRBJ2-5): DVKVTQSSRYLVKRTGEKVFLECVQDMDHENMFWYRQDPGLGLRLIYFSYDVKMKEKGDIPEGYSVSREKKERFSLILESASTNQTSMYLCASGLSGSPQETQYFGPGTRLLVL.

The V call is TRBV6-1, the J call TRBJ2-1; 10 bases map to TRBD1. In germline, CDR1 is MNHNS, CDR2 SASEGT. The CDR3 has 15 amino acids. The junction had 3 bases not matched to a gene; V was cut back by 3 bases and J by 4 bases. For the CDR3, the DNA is TGTGCCAGCAGTGACGGGACAGGGGTGTACAATGAGCAGTTCTTC. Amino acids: CASSDGTGVYNEQFF.

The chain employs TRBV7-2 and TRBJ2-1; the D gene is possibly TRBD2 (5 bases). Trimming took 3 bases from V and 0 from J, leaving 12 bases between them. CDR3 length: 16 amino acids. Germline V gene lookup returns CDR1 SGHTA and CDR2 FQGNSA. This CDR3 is CASSFRPTTSYNEQFF. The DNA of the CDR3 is TGTGCCAGCAGCTTTAGGCCGACTACCTCCTACAATGAGCAGTTCTTC. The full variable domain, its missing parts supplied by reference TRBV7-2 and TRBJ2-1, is GAGVSQSPSNKVTEKGKDVELRCDPISGHTALYWYRQSLGQGLEFLIYFQGNSAPDKSGLPSDRFSAERTGGSVSTLTIQRTQQEDSAVYLCASSFRPTTSYNEQFFGPGTRLTVL.